This T cell receptor (beta chain) was identified during a study of T cell changes during pregnancy in multiple sclerosis. Germline trimming cut 3 bases from V and 7 bases from J; bases unmatched to any gene: 15. CDR3 length: 19 residues. The germline V gene has CDR1 MNHEY and CDR2 SMNVEV (reference sequence). The assay was immunoSEQ multiplex PCR, and TCRdb's table has in-frame clones only and misses some. The sample yields about 50,000 clones, more than 80% seen once. The sequence derives from a female donor with multiple sclerosis, enrolled in a pregnancy study. The genes are TRBV27 and TRBJ1-4, with 12 bases lining up with TRBD1. The material was CD4+ T cells from peripheral blood mononuclear cells, obtained before pregnancy. CDR3 coding DNA: TGTGCCAGCAGTTTGCGACTGTCCCGGGACAGGGGGCGAGGTGAAAAACTGTTTTTT. It specifies CASSLRLSRDRGRGEKLFF.